The next 18 T cell receptor beta chains were all read from a single sample in a study of technical replicates of blood from several donors. Sequencing used immunoSEQ multiplex PCR; TCRdb keeps in-frame clones, though not all of them. The sample lists fewer than 95,000 clones, approximately 94% occurring once. Sample: T cells isolated from PBMCs. The receptors stem from a human donor in good health.

The rearrangement links TRBV6-1 to TRBJ1-5, with D uncertain. Trimming removed 1 base from V and 6 bases from J, with 10 bases in between. The CDR3 runs to 14 residues. Germline-derived CDR1 and CDR2 are MNHNS and SASEGT. CDR3 in amino acids: CASSEGFRGQPQHF. DNA for the CDR3: TGTGCCAGCAGTGAAGGGTTCCGGGGTCAGCCCCAGCATTTT.

The chain employs TRBV9 and TRBJ1-5; D call uncertain. V dropped 0 bases and J dropped 4 bases, with 11 bases sitting between them. This CDR3 contains 15 residues. Germline loops: CDR1 SGDLS, CDR2 YYNGEE. The CDR3 DNA follows: TGTGCCAGCAGCGTAGGCTTGCAGGTTAATCAGCCCCAGCATTTT. Encoded protein: CASSVGLQVNQPQHF.

The chain uses TRBV19 and TRBJ2-3; D perhaps matches TRBD2 (6 bases). This CDR3 has 15 residues. Looked up from germline, CDR1 is LNHDA and CDR2 is SQIVND (reference sequence). V was cut by 5 bases and J by 8 bases, with 20 bases left in between. The CDR3 reads CASSPAGTGWGTQYF. CDR3 sequence (DNA): TGTGCCAGTAGTCCCGCCGGGACTGGGTGGGGTACGCAGTATTTT.

The chain has TRBV27 and TRBJ2-3; 11 bases match TRBD1. This CDR3 spans 14 amino acids. V lost 9 bases, J lost 6 bases, and 8 bases stayed unmatched. The germline V gene has CDR1 MNHEY and CDR2 SMNVEV (reference sequence). The CDR3 is CASRDRGVGDTQYF. CDR3 sequence (DNA): TGTGCCAGTCGGGACAGGGGGGTCGGGGATACGCAGTATTTT.

The chain is built from TRBV7-9 and TRBJ1-5, with a tentative D call TRBD1 (5 bases). CDR3 length equals 15 residues. V shed 3 bases and J shed 5 bases, with 14 bases lying between them. Looked up from germline, CDR1 is SEHNR and CDR2 is FQNEAQ (reference sequence). In DNA, the CDR3 is TGTGCCAGCAGCTTTTCAAGGGGCGCTTATCAGCCCCAGCATTTT. The encoded protein is CASSFSRGAYQPQHF.

The CDR3 region has the DNA TGTGCCAGCAGCTTAGGACTAGCGGAGACCCAGTACTTC. Protein: CASSLGLAETQYF. This sequence joins TRBV7-7 and TRBJ2-5; 8 bases are a match to TRBD2. This CDR3 spans 13 amino acids. Germline CDR1 SSHAT, CDR2 FNYEAQ (reference sequence). V shed 1 base, J shed 5 bases, and the junction held 0 bases outside the gene matches.

This chain links TRBV5-4 with TRBJ2-1, with TRBD2 identical over 8 bases. CDR1 is SGHNT, CDR2 YYREEE, per germline (reference sequence). The CDR3 contains 14 residues. V lost 10 bases and J lost 3; bases outside the gene matches: 9. CDR3 sequence: CALNRGGGYNEQFF. The CDR3 nucleotides are TGTGCCCTAAATCGGGGGGGCGGCTACAATGAGCAGTTCTTC.

V is TRBV11-2 and J is TRBJ2-1; 7 bases match TRBD1. The length of the CDR3 is 15 residues. CDR1 is SGHAT, CDR2 FQNNGV, per germline. V was pared by 8 bases and J by 7 bases, with 14 bases of the junction left unmatched. The CDR3 sequence is CASGRSGGLRNEQFF. The CDR3 region has the DNA TGTGCCAGCGGCCGTTCAGGGGGTTTAAGAAATGAGCAGTTCTTC.

This sequence joins TRBV10-3 and TRBJ2-1; TRBD2 matches 12 bases. In germline, CDR1 is ENHRY, CDR2 SYGVKD. The CDR3 is 15 amino acids. V lost 7 bases, J lost 5 bases, and 6 bases stayed unmatched. The chain's CDR3 is CAIKSLAGGHNEQFF. The CDR3 region has the DNA TGTGCCATCAAGTCACTAGCGGGAGGCCACAATGAGCAGTTCTTC.

Concerning this clone: This same CDR3 is encoded by further DNA sequences in the sample. The rearrangement links TRBV18 to TRBJ1-1; maybe TRBD1 (5 bases). Germline CDR1 reads KGHSH; CDR2 reads LQKENI. The V gene lost 2 bases and the J gene lost 6 bases, with 7 bases spanning the gap. The CDR3 runs 12 residues. CDR3 in DNA: TGTGCCAGCTCACCAGGGGGGGCTGAAGCTTTCTTT. It is translated as CASSPGGAEAFF.

The chain recombines TRBV9 with TRBJ2-7; 7 bases match TRBD2. V dropped 4 bases and J dropped 6; count of bases not matched to a gene: 7. The CDR3 has 13 amino acids. Germline V gene data show CDR1 as SGDLS and CDR2 as YYNGEE. The CDR3 is CASSWRERGEQYF. CDR3 nucleotide sequence: TGTGCCAGCAGCTGGCGGGAGAGAGGCGAGCAGTACTTC.

This chain joins TRBV10-1 and TRBJ2-7; no firm D call. V was cut by 2 bases and J by 2 bases, with 7 bases left in between. Germline V CDR1 and CDR2: WNHNN, SYGVQD (reference sequence). This CDR3 comprises 13 residues. The CDR3 region has the DNA TGCGCCAGCAGTGAGACATTGACCTACGAGCAGTACTTC. It yields the protein CASSETLTYEQYF.

V and J are TRBV7-9 and TRBJ2-1, with TRBD2 matching over 7 bases. V gave up 2 bases and J gave up 4 bases; unmatched junction bases: 8. Per germline, CDR1 SEHNR and CDR2 FQNEAQ (reference sequence). This CDR3 has 16 amino acids. The CDR3 bases are TGTGCCAGCAGCTTACGTCAGCGGGGACTTTACAATGAGCAGTTCTTC. It encodes CASSLRQRGLYNEQFF.

This chain joins TRBV4-1 and TRBJ2-1, with TRBD2 identical over 10 bases. The germline gives CDR1 MGHRA, CDR2 YSYEKL. This CDR3 region has 15 residues. The J segment lost 7 bases and the V segment lost 2 bases, leaving 5 bases of the junction unmatched. This CDR3 is CASSQTAGGPNEQFF. DNA for the CDR3: TGCGCCAGCAGCCAAACAGCGGGAGGGCCTAATGAGCAGTTCTTC.

This clone came up a few times. The rearrangement links TRBV7-8 to TRBJ1-4; TRBD1 matches 7 bases. The CDR3 is made up of 15 amino acids. The J segment lost 5 bases and the V segment lost 5 bases, leaving 8 bases of the junction unmatched. Looked up from germline, CDR1 is SGHVS and CDR2 is FQNEAQ. DNA of the CDR3: TGTGCCAGCAGCCCGCCGGGCAGGGGGAATGAAAAACTGTTTTTT. Translation: CASSPPGRGNEKLFF.

The chain uses TRBV2 and TRBJ2-4; no clear D. Germline CDR1 is SNHLY and CDR2 is FYNNEI. The length of the CDR3 is 14 residues. V dropped 1 base and J dropped 6 bases, with 10 bases sitting between them. In DNA, the CDR3 is TGTGCCAGCAGTGAAGGTAGTTTGAGAAACATTCAGTACTTC. Its protein is CASSEGSLRNIQYF.

V usage is TRBV6-5 and J usage is TRBJ1-1; 11 nucleotides line up with TRBD1. This CDR3 region has 16 residues. The V gene end was trimmed by 4 bases and the J gene end by 1 base; junction bases not matched to a gene: 5. Germline loops: CDR1 MNHEY, CDR2 SVGAGI. The CDR3 DNA is TGTGCCAGCAGTTCAGGACAGGGGGCTGGGAACACTGAAGCTTTCTTT. The encoded protein is CASSSGQGAGNTEAFF.

The rearrangement links TRBV5-1 to TRBJ1-2; 10 bases line up with TRBD1. CDR1 is SGHRS, CDR2 YFSETQ, per germline. CDR3 length: 15 amino acids. Trimming removed 4 bases from V and 1 base from J; junction bases left unmatched: 4. For the CDR3, the DNA is TGCGCCAGCAGCGGTCGGACAGGGGGTAACTATGGCTACACCTTC. Amino acids: CASSGRTGGNYGYTF.